The clone carrying this TCR beta chain was recorded a few times. Its antigen remains unidentified. With constant-segment primers, 5'RACE yielded cDNA libraries of TCR alpha and TCR beta that carried sample barcodes and UMIs. A single record per CDR3 protein comes from TCRdb applying MiXCR to the 5' RACE reads. The data show tens of thousands of distinct CDR3 sequences, about an eighth seen once. The record originates from a study of T-cell memory formation after mild COVID-19. General study findings and limits: Contracting CD4+ clones lay largely in CM and EM, with CD8+ ones residing in EMRA.

Trimming took 4 bases from V and 2 from J; bases not matched to a gene: 7. This CDR3 has 15 amino acids. CDR1 and CDR2 (germline): KGHSH, LQKENI. The sequence derives from a man between 18 and 35 years old who had mild COVID-19 (a few samples of this study predate the infection). Cell type and time point are not known. The rearrangement joins TRBV18 to TRBJ2-7, with 8 bases identical to TRBD2. The sequenced sample was PBMCs or a T cell subset sorted from them (not recorded which). In DNA, the CDR3 is TGTGCCAGCTCACTCCAGCGGGGGCCCACCTACGAGCAGTACTTC. The encoded protein is CASSLQRGPTYEQYF.